The clone carrying this TCR beta chain was recorded once. The sample originates from a study of T-cell memory formation after mild COVID-19. The germline V and J ends were trimmed by 6 bases and 0 bases, with 12 bases remaining between them. The CDR3 contains 14 residues. Germline V gene sequence: CDR1 LNHDA, CDR2 SQIVND (reference sequence). A single record per CDR3 protein comes from TCRdb applying MiXCR to the 5' RACE reads. The table records approximately 580,000 distinct CDR3 sequences, around 20% of them present only once. This sequence joins TRBV19 and TRBJ2-7, with D possibly being TRBD1 or TRBD2 (5 bases each). The clonotype originates from an adult woman who had mild COVID-19 (a few samples of this study predate the infection). Cell type and time point are not known. The material sequenced was PBMCs or a T cell subset sorted from them (not recorded which). The CDR3 loop reads CASRGTALSYEQYF. The CDR3 DNA is TGTGCCAGTAGAGGGACCGCACTCTCCTACGAGCAGTACTTC.